One TCR beta chain is described in this entry. Its antigen is still unknown. Generated by immunoSEQ multiplex PCR, the TCRdb table keeps only in-frame clones and is missing some. The sample lists approximately 23,000 clones, roughly four fifths occurring once. J lost 1 base, V lost 0 bases, and 7 bases had no gene match. Germline CDR1 MGHRA, CDR2 YSYEKL. The CDR3 is 18 amino acids. These data are taken from a study of cytotoxic CD8 clonotypes in ibrutinib-treated CLL. Study in general: Patients attained some 24 partial and 2 complete responses; at median approximately 68 months, around 15 remained remitted while around 12 progressed.

Overall study findings and caveats: The clonality went up when patients responded to ibrutinib and dropped back toward baseline at progression.

V and J are TRBV4-1 and TRBJ2-1, with TRBD2 matching 9 bases. Sample: PBMCs, taken before ibrutinib treatment. This receptor was identified in a human donor with chronic lymphocytic leukemia. This CDR3 reads CASSQEGGGGASYNEQFF. Written as DNA, the CDR3 is TGCGCCAGCAGCCAAGAAGGGGGCGGGGGGGCGTCCTACAATGAGCAGTTCTTC.